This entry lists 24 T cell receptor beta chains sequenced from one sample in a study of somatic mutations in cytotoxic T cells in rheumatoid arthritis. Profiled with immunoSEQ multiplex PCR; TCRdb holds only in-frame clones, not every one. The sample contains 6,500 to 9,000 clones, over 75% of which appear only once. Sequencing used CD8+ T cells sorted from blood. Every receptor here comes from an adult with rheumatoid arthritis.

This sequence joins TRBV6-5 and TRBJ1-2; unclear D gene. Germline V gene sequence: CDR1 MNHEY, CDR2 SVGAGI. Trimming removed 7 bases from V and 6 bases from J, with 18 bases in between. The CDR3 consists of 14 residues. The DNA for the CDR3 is TGTGCCAGCAACCCCTCGGAGTTCGGGGATGGCTACACCTTC. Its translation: CASNPSEFGDGYTF.

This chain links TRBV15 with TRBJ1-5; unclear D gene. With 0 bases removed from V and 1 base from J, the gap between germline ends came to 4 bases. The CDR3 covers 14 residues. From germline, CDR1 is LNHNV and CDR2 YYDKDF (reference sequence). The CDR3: CATSREQSNQPQHF. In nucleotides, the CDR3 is TGTGCCACCAGCAGAGAGCAGAGCAATCAGCCCCAGCATTTT.

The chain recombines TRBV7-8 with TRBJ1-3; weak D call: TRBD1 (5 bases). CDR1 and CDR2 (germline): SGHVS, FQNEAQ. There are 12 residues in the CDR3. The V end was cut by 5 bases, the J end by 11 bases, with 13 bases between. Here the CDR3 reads CASSQVGGAIYF. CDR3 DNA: TGTGCCAGCAGCCAGGTTGGGGGGGCCATATATTTT.

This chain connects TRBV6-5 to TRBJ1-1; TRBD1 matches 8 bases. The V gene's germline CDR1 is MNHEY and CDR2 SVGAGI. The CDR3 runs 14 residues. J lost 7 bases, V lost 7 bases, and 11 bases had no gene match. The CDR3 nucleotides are TGTGCCAGCACGCCGAGTCAGGGGGCGGGTGAAGCTTTCTTT. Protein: CASTPSQGAGEAFF.

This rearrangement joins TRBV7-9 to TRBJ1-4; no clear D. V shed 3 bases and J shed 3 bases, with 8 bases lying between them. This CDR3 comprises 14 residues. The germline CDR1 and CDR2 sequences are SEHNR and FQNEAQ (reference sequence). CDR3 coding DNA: TGTGCCAGCAGCTTGCTCGAAGCTAATGAAAAACTGTTTTTT. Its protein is CASSLLEANEKLFF.

The DNA for the CDR3 is TGTGCCAGCAGCTTGCTAGCGGGGGTTGTCTACGAGCAGTACTTC. Translated: CASSLLAGVVYEQYF. The gene calls are TRBV7-6 and TRBJ2-7; TRBD2 matches 10 bases. J gave up 3 bases and V 3 bases, and 5 bases lay outside the gene matches. The germline V gene has CDR1 SGHVS and CDR2 FNYEAQ. CDR3 size: 15 residues.

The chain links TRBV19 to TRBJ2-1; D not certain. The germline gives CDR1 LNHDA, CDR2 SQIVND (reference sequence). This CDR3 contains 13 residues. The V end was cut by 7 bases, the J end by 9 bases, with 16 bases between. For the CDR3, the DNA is TGTGCCAGTACCAGGAACTTCGACGCTGAGCAGTTCTTC. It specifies CASTRNFDAEQFF.

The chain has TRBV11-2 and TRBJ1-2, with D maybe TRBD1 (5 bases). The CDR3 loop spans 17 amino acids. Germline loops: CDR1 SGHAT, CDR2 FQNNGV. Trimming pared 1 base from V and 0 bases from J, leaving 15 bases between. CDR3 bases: TGTGCCAGCAGCTTAGGGGTAGTGGGGGGTGCTAACTATGGCTACACCTTC. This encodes CASSLGVVGGANYGYTF.

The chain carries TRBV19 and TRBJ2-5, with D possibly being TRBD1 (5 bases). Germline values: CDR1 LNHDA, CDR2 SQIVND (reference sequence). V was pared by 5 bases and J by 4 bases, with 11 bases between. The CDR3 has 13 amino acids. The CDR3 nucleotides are TGTGCCAGTAGTTCAGGGTCTAGAGAGACCCAGTACTTC. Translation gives CASSSGSRETQYF. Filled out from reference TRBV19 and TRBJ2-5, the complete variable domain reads DGGITQSPKYLFRKEGQNVTLSCEQNLNHDAMYWYRQDPGQGLRLIYYSQIVNDFQKGDIAEGYSVSREKKESFPLTVTSAQKNPTAFYLCASSSGSRETQYFGPGTRLLVL.

The CDR3 is CASSLGSQTTYEQYF. As DNA, the CDR3 is TGTGCCAGCAGCTTAGGGTCACAGACTACCTACGAGCAGTACTTC. This chain joins TRBV7-9 and TRBJ2-7, with D possibly TRBD2 on 5 matching bases. CDR1 is SEHNR, CDR2 FQNEAQ, per germline (reference sequence). The CDR3 sequence is 15 residues long. Between the trimmed V and J ends, which lost 1 base and 2 bases, there was a span of 12 bases.

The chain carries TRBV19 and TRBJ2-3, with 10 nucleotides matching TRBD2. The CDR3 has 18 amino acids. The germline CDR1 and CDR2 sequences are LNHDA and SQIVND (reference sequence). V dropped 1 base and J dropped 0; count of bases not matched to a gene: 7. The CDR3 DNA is TGTGCCAGTAGTATAGGTGGCCTAGCGGGGGCAAGCACAGATACGCAGTATTTT. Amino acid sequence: CASSIGGLAGASTDTQYF.

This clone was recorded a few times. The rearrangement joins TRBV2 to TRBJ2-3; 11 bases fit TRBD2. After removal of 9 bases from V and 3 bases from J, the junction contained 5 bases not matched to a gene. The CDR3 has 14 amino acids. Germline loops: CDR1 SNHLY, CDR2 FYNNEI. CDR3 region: CARQSSGGTDTQYF. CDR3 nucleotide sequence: TGTGCCAGACAATCTAGCGGGGGGACAGATACGCAGTATTTT.

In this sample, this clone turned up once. CDR3 sequence (DNA): TGTGCCAGCAGTGAAGGGCTAGGACAGAGCTTCTCTGGAAACACCATATATTTT. Amino acid sequence: CASSEGLGQSFSGNTIYF. V is TRBV6-1 and J is TRBJ1-3; D is possibly TRBD1 (6 bases). The CDR3 covers 18 residues. Between the trimmed V and J ends, which lost 1 base and 0 bases, there was a span of 16 bases. The germline gives CDR1 MNHNS, CDR2 SASEGT.

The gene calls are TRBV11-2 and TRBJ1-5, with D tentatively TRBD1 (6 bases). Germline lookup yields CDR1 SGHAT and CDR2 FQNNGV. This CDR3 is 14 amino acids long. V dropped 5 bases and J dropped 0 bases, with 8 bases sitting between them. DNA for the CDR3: TGTGCCAGCAGCCTACAGGGTAGCAATCAGCCCCAGCATTTT. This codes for CASSLQGSNQPQHF.

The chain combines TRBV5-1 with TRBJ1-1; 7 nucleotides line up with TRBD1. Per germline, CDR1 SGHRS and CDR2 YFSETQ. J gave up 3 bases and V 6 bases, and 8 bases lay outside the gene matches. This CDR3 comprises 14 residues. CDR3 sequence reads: CASKGTALDTEAFF. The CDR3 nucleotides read TGCGCCAGCAAGGGGACAGCGTTAGACACTGAAGCTTTCTTT.

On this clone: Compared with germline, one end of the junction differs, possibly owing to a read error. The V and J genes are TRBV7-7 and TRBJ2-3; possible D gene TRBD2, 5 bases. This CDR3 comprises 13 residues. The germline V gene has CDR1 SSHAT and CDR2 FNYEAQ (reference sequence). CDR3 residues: CASSGTFTDTQYF. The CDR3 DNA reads TGTGCTAGCAGCGGAACATTCACAGATACGCAGTATTTT.

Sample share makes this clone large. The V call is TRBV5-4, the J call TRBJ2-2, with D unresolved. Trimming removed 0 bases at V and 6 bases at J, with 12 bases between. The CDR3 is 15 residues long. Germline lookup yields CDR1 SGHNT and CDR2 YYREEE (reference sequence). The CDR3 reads CASSLGELGAGELFF. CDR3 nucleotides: TGTGCCAGCAGCTTGGGGGAATTAGGAGCCGGGGAGCTGTTTTTT.

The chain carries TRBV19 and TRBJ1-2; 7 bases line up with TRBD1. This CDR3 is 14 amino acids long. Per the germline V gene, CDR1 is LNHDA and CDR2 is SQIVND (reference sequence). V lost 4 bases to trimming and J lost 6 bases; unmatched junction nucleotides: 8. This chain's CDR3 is CASSTKGGGNGYTF. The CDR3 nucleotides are TGTGCCAGTAGTACAAAAGGGGGCGGTAATGGCTACACCTTC.

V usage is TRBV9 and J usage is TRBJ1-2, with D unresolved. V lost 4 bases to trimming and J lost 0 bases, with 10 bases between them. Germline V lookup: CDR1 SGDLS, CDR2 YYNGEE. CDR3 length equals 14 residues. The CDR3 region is CASSPLPSNYGYTF. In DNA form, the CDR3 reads TGTGCCAGCAGCCCCCTGCCTTCTAACTATGGCTACACCTTC.

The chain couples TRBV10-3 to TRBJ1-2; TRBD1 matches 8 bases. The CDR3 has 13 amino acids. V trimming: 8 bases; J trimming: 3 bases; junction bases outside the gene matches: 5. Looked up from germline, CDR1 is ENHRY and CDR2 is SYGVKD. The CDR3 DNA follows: TGTGCCATCCGACCGGGACAGGACTATGGCTACACCTTC. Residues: CAIRPGQDYGYTF.

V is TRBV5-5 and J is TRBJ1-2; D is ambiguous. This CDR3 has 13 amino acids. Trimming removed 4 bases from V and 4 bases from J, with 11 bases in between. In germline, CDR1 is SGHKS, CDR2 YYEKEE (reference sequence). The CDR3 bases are TGTGCCAGCAGCCTCGTCCAGTTCTATGGCTACACCTTC. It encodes CASSLVQFYGYTF.

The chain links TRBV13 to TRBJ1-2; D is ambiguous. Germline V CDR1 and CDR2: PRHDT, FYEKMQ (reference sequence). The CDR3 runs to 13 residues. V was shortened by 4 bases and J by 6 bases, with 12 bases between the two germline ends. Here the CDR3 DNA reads TGTGCCAGCAGCTCCCACCCTACAAATGGCTACACCTTC. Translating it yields CASSSHPTNGYTF.

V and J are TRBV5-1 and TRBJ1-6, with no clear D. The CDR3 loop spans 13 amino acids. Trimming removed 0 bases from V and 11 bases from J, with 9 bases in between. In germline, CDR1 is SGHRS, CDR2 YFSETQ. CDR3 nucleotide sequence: TGCGCCAGCAGCTTGGAGTGGGTTACACCCCTCCACTTT. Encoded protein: CASSLEWVTPLHF.

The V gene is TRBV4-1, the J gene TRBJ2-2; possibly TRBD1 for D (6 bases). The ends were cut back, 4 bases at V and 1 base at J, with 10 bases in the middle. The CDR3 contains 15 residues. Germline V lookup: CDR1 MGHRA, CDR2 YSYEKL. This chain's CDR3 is CASSPNRVNTGELFF. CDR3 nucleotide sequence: TGCGCCAGCAGCCCCAACAGGGTGAACACCGGGGAGCTGTTTTTT.